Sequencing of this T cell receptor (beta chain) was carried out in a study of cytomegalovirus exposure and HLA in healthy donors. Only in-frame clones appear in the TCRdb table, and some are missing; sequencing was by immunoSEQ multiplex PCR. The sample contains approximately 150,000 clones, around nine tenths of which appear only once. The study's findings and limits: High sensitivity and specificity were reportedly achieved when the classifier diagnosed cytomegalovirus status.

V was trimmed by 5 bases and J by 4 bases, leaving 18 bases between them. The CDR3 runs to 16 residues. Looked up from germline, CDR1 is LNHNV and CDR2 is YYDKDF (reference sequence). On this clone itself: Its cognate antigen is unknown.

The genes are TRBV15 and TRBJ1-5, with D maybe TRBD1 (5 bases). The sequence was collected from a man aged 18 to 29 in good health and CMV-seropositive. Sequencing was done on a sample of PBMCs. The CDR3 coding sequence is TGTGCCACCAGCCAAAGTCCAACAGGAGTAAATCAGCCCCAGCATTTT. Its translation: CATSQSPTGVNQPQHF.